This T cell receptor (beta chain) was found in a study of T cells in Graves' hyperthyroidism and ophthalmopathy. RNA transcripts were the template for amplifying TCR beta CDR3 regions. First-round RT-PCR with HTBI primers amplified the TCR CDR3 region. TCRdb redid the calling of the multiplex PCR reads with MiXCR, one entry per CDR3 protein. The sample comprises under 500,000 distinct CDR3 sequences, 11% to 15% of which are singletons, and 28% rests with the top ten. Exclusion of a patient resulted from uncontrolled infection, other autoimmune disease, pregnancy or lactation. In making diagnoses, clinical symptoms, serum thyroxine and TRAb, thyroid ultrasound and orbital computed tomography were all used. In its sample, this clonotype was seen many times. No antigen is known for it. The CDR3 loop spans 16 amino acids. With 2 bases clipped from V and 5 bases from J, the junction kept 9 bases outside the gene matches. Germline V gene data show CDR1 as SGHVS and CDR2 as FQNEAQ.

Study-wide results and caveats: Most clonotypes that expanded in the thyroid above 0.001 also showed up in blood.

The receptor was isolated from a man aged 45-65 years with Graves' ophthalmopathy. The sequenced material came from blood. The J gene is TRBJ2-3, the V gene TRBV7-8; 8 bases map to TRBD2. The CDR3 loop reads CASSLTSGQNGDTQYF. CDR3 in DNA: TGTGCCAGCAGCTTAACTAGCGGTCAAAACGGAGATACGCAGTATTTT. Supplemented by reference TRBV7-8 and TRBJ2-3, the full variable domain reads GAGVSQSPRYKVAKRGQDVALRCDPISGHVSLFWYQQALGQGPEFLTYFQNEAQLDKSGLPSDRFFAERPEGSVSTLKIQRTQQEDSAVYLCASSLTSGQNGDTQYFGPGTRLTVL.